The 32 T cell receptor beta chains given below trace back to one sample, sequenced in a study of cytomegalovirus exposure and HLA in healthy donors. The PCR made use of 60 Vbeta and 13 Jbeta primers. The table came from immunoSEQ multiplex PCR; TCRdb's copy has only in-frame clones and leaves some out. The sample lists more than 85,000 clones, roughly three fifths occurring once. Material for sequencing was PBMCs. These receptors came from a woman aged 25-40 years in good health and CMV-seronegative.

The chain combines TRBV7-2 with TRBJ2-7; TRBD1 is a possible D gene (6 bases). Germline V CDR1 and CDR2: SGHTA, FQGNSA. This CDR3 has 14 amino acids. Trimming left V 1 base short and J 3 bases short, with 10 bases between. CDR3 in DNA: TGTGCCAGCAGCTTAGTGGAAGGGGGCTACGAGCAGTACTTC. This gives the protein CASSLVEGGYEQYF.

The chain couples TRBV27 to TRBJ1-1; D is ambiguous. This CDR3 is 14 amino acids long. Germline assignment: CDR1 MNHEY and CDR2 SMNVEV (reference sequence). V dropped 2 bases and J dropped 6 bases, with 13 bases sitting between them. The CDR3 protein is CASSLGHLGAEAFF. CDR3 nucleotides: TGTGCCAGCAGTTTAGGGCATTTGGGAGCTGAAGCTTTCTTT.

This clone has just a few counts. The V and J genes are TRBV4-1 and TRBJ2-7, with 10 bases that match TRBD2. This CDR3 is built from 16 residues. Germline values: CDR1 MGHRA, CDR2 YSYEKL. Losses at the gene ends were 4 bases for V and 3 bases for J; bases not matched to a gene: 9. This CDR3 is CASSPAPGLAFYEQYF. For the CDR3, the DNA is TGCGCCAGCAGCCCCGCGCCGGGACTAGCGTTCTACGAGCAGTACTTC.

In DNA, the CDR3 is TGTGCCAGCTCACCACCCCATCGGGAAATTAAGAGGGGCTACACCTTC. Protein: CASSPPHREIKRGYTF. This rearrangement joins TRBV18 to TRBJ1-2; no definite D call. Per germline, CDR1 KGHSH and CDR2 LQKENI. The CDR3 has 16 amino acids. V was clipped by 0 bases and J by 8 bases, with 19 bases between them.

The CDR3 region is CASSKGGPGQRTWDTQYF. The CDR3 coding sequence is TGTGCCAGCAGCAAAGGAGGACCGGGACAGCGCACCTGGGATACGCAGTATTTT. The chain links TRBV21-1 to TRBJ2-3; TRBD1 was called by the table and not checked on the DNA. TRBV21-1 is described as a pseudogene. The CDR3 runs 18 residues.

The V and J genes are TRBV6-6 and TRBJ2-7; D is undetermined. The germline gives CDR1 MNHNY, CDR2 SVGAGI (reference sequence). The V gene lost 0 bases and the J gene lost 6 bases, with 9 bases spanning the gap. The CDR3 consists of 13 residues. The CDR3 loop is CASSYSREIEQYF. Written as DNA, the CDR3 is TGTGCCAGCAGTTACTCGAGAGAAATCGAGCAGTACTTC.

The chain couples TRBV15 to TRBJ1-2; TRBD1 aligns across 7 bases. The CDR3 is 13 amino acids. Germline lookup yields CDR1 LNHNV and CDR2 YYDKDF (reference sequence). V trimming: 4 bases; J trimming: 2 bases; junction bases outside the gene matches: 1. Here the CDR3 reads CATSKGANYGYTF. The CDR3 coding sequence is TGTGCCACCAGCAAGGGGGCAAACTATGGCTACACCTTC.

The chain carries TRBV7-2 and TRBJ1-5; TRBD1 aligns across 7 bases. The ends lost 5 bases at V and 6 bases at J; junction bases unmatched: 10. There are 15 residues in the CDR3. Germline CDR1 and CDR2: SGHTA and FQGNSA. The chain's CDR3 is CASSVHRGQGQPQHF. In DNA, the CDR3 is TGTGCCAGCAGCGTACATAGGGGGCAAGGTCAGCCCCAGCATTTT. The complete variable domain, with remaining parts taken from reference TRBV7-2 and TRBJ1-5, reads GAGVSQSPSNKVTEKGKDVELRCDPISGHTALYWYRQSLGQGLEFLIYFQGNSAPDKSGLPSDRFSAERTGGSVSTLTIQRTQQEDSAVYLCASSVHRGQGQPQHFGDGTRLSIL.

In DNA, the CDR3 is TGTGCCAGCAGTGACTTGAGGGTTGGTGGCTACACCTTC. Translation gives CASSDLRVGGYTF. The chain has TRBV6-1 and TRBJ1-2; D ambiguous. Trimming removed 3 bases at V and 7 bases at J, with 12 bases between. The CDR3 loop spans 13 amino acids. Germline loops: CDR1 MNHNS, CDR2 SASEGT.

This chain uses TRBV4-1 with TRBJ1-2, with 9 positions matching TRBD1. J gave up 7 bases and V 1 base, and 10 bases lay outside the gene matches. CDR1 is MGHRA, CDR2 YSYEKL, per germline. The CDR3 runs 16 residues. The CDR3: CASSQVGTGRRGGYTF. Written as DNA, the CDR3 is TGCGCCAGCAGCCAAGTTGGGACAGGGAGAAGGGGTGGCTACACCTTC.

This chain connects TRBV4-1 to TRBJ2-7, with 9 bases aligning to TRBD2. The J segment lost 4 bases and the V segment lost 4 bases, leaving 11 bases of the junction unmatched. The CDR3 extends over 16 amino acids. Germline CDR1 is MGHRA and CDR2 is YSYEKL. The CDR3 region is CASSPELRGGAYEQYF. In DNA form, the CDR3 reads TGCGCCAGCAGCCCGGAACTGCGGGGGGGCGCGTACGAGCAGTACTTC.

This sequence joins TRBV6-6 and TRBJ2-7; TRBD2 matches 9 bases. CDR1 and CDR2 (germline): MNHNY, SVGAGI (reference sequence). CDR3 length equals 16 residues. The junction had 11 bases not matched to a gene; V was cut back by 6 bases and J by 2 bases. The CDR3 nucleotides read TGTGCCAGCAGCCGCCCCACTAGCGGGTCGGCCTACGAGCAGTACTTC. Translation: CASSRPTSGSAYEQYF.

The chain couples TRBV6-5 to TRBJ1-1; the match to TRBD1 covers 7 bases. The V gene's germline CDR1 is MNHEY and CDR2 SVGAGI. This CDR3 comprises 13 residues. The V and J ends lost 6 bases and 6 bases, in that order; junction bases with no gene match: 7. The CDR3 DNA reads TGTGCCAGCAGGCCCGGACAGGCCGCTGAAGCTTTCTTT. This codes for CASRPGQAAEAFF.

The CDR3 loop is CASRGAAQYF. CDR3 coding DNA: TGTGCCAGCAGGGGAGCGGCCCAGTACTTC. The chain couples TRBV6-5 to TRBJ2-5; TRBD2 is a possible D gene (5 bases). The germline CDR1 and CDR2 sequences are MNHEY and SVGAGI. This CDR3 region has 10 residues. V lost 6 bases, J lost 9 bases, and 8 bases lay in between.

CDR3 DNA: TGCGCCGGGAACCTGCGGGACGCTTACTACGAGCAGTACTTC. The encoded protein is CAGNLRDAYYEQYF. The V and J genes are TRBV10-1 and TRBJ2-7; D possibly corresponds to TRBD2 (6 bases). CDR1 WNHNN and CDR2 SYGVQD come from the germline V gene (reference sequence). V gave up 11 bases and J gave up 3 bases, with 20 bases separating them. The length of the CDR3 is 14 residues.

The genes are TRBV10-3 and TRBJ2-7; TRBD2 aligns across 11 bases. This CDR3 has 21 amino acids. V lost 5 bases, J lost 0 bases, and 21 bases stayed unmatched. Germline CDR1 is ENHRY and CDR2 is SYGVKD. CDR3 bases: TGTGCCATCAGTCTCTCGGCAGGTCTAGCGGGGGGCACAGAATCCTCCTACGAGCAGTACTTC. This gives the protein CAISLSAGLAGGTESSYEQYF.

As concerns this clone: Within the sample, other DNA sequences also encode this same CDR3. The chain carries TRBV6-1 and TRBJ1-2; tentatively, D is TRBD1 (5 bases). The CDR3 loop spans 13 amino acids. Between the trimmed V and J ends, which lost 1 base and 4 bases, there was a span of 7 bases. Germline V lookup: CDR1 MNHNS, CDR2 SASEGT. The DNA of the CDR3 is TGTGCCAGCAGTGAAGGCGGGGCCTATGGCTACACCTTC. It translates to CASSEGGAYGYTF.

This clone was observed many times. The CDR3: CASSDRRGGAFF. Here the CDR3 DNA reads TGTGCCAGCAGTGACCGTCGGGGAGGAGCTTTCTTT. This chain connects TRBV2 to TRBJ1-1, with D unresolved. This CDR3 comprises 12 residues. The ends were cut back, 3 bases at V and 10 bases at J, with 12 bases in the middle. Germline CDR1 and CDR2: SNHLY and FYNNEI.

This clone was counted only a few times. The J gene is TRBJ2-7, the V gene TRBV7-9; TRBD2 matches 9 bases. Germline V gene lookup returns CDR1 SEHNR and CDR2 FQNEAQ (reference sequence). The J segment lost 0 bases and the V segment lost 7 bases, leaving 7 bases of the junction unmatched. The CDR3 has 15 residues. The CDR3 spells CASTLSGRLSYEQYF. CDR3 nucleotides: TGTGCCAGCACCCTTAGCGGGAGACTCTCCTACGAGCAGTACTTC.

The rearrangement joins TRBV7-9 to TRBJ1-4; 7 bases fit TRBD1. Germline CDR1 and CDR2: SEHNR and FQNEAQ (reference sequence). CDR3 length: 14 residues. After removal of 1 base from V and 8 bases from J, the junction contained 4 bases not matched to a gene. CDR3 sequence (DNA): TGTGCCAGCAGCTTAGAGGGGGCAAGAGAAAAACTGTTTTTT. The encoded protein is CASSLEGAREKLFF.

The chain uses TRBV10-1 and TRBJ2-3; TRBD2 matches at 10 bases. CDR3 length equals 17 residues. From germline, CDR1 is WNHNN and CDR2 SYGVQD (reference sequence). J was trimmed by 4 bases and V by 6 bases; bases with no gene match: 13. The CDR3, as DNA: TGCGCCAGCAGCTTCCGACTAGCGGGTACTCGCGCAGATACGCAGTATTTT. This codes for CASSFRLAGTRADTQYF.

This clone was counted a few times. The chain couples TRBV5-6 to TRBJ1-3, with D perhaps TRBD1 (5 bases). This CDR3 has 15 amino acids. Trimming stripped 4 bases from V and 4 bases from J, with 15 bases between. Germline V gives CDR1 SGHDT, CDR2 YYEEEE. The CDR3 spells CASSRPGGIGNTIYF. As DNA, the CDR3 is TGTGCCAGCAGCCGACCGGGGGGTATAGGAAACACCATATATTTT.

This clone appeared a few times. The genes are TRBV18 and TRBJ1-1, with 8 bases fitting TRBD1. V dropped 0 bases and J dropped 11; count of bases not matched to a gene: 5. Germline V gene lookup returns CDR1 KGHSH and CDR2 LQKENI. This CDR3 comprises 13 residues. The CDR3 region is CASSPPVTGEAFF. The CDR3, as DNA: TGTGCCAGCTCACCACCGGTGACAGGGGAGGCTTTCTTT.

The count of this clone is one. The chain combines TRBV5-1 with TRBJ1-1, with 8 bases lining up with TRBD1. V lost 0 bases and J lost 5; bases outside the gene matches: 3. The CDR3 is 14 amino acids. CDR1 and CDR2 from the germline V gene are SGHRS and YFSETQ. The CDR3 region has the DNA TGCGCCAGCAGCTTGGCGACAGGGGTGACTGAAGCTTTCTTT. As protein: CASSLATGVTEAFF.

V gene TRBV5-1 combines with J gene TRBJ1-1, with 8 bases matching TRBD1. V dropped 5 bases and J dropped 1; count of bases not matched to a gene: 10. The germline CDR1 and CDR2 sequences are SGHRS and YFSETQ. The CDR3 loop spans 16 amino acids. The CDR3 nucleotides read TGCGCCAGCAGGAGGGAGACAGGGGCTGGGAACACTGAAGCTTTCTTT. It codes for CASRRETGAGNTEAFF.

CDR3 residues: CASSLGDRAYEQYF. The DNA of the CDR3 is TGCGCCAGCAGCTTGGGGGACAGGGCCTACGAGCAGTACTTC. The chain couples TRBV5-1 to TRBJ2-7, with 9 bases aligning to TRBD1. CDR1 SGHRS and CDR2 YFSETQ come from the germline V gene. This CDR3 has 14 amino acids. Trimming took 0 bases from V and 2 from J; bases not matched to a gene: 0.

This clone was observed a few times. The V gene is TRBV28, the J gene TRBJ1-4, with 9 bases matching TRBD1. Germline values: CDR1 MDHEN, CDR2 SYDVKM. J lost 8 bases, V lost 4 bases, and 5 bases had no gene match. CDR3 length equals 14 residues. The CDR3 nucleotides read TGTGCCAGCAGTTCGGGACAGGGCCGAGAAAAACTGTTTTTT. Its protein product is CASSSGQGREKLFF. Complete variable domain (other parts from reference TRBV28 and TRBJ1-4): DVKVTQSSRYLVKRTGEKVFLECVQDMDHENMFWYRQDPGLGLRLIYFSYDVKMKEKGDIPEGYSVSREKKERFSLILESASTNQTSMYLCASSSGQGREKLFFGSGTQLSVL.

This clone was detected once. The V gene is TRBV5-1, the J gene TRBJ2-3; D unclear. The V gene's germline CDR1 is SGHRS and CDR2 YFSETQ. The V and J ends lost 1 base and 5 bases respectively, with 8 bases between them. This CDR3 contains 13 residues. The CDR3 region is CASSLLEVDTQYF. The CDR3 DNA reads TGCGCCAGCAGCTTGTTAGAGGTAGATACGCAGTATTTT.

This sequence joins TRBV19 and TRBJ2-1; 10 bases are a match to TRBD2. CDR3 length equals 15 residues. J lost 2 bases, V lost 7 bases, and 5 bases had no gene match. In germline, CDR1 is LNHDA, CDR2 SQIVND (reference sequence). CDR3 residues: CASIPAGGAYNEQFF. In DNA, the CDR3 is TGTGCCAGTATTCCAGCGGGAGGGGCCTACAATGAGCAGTTCTTC.

This rearrangement joins TRBV4-1 to TRBJ1-1; TRBD1 agrees at 7 bases. Germline CDR1 and CDR2: MGHRA and YSYEKL. The V gene end was trimmed by 4 bases and the J gene end by 1 base; junction bases not matched to a gene: 3. The CDR3 is 14 amino acids. The CDR3 reads CASSLRQGNTEAFF. In nucleotides, the CDR3 is TGCGCCAGCAGCCTTCGACAGGGGAACACTGAAGCTTTCTTT.

The gene calls are TRBV5-1 and TRBJ2-1; 11 bases map to TRBD2. In germline, CDR1 is SGHRS, CDR2 YFSETQ. After removal of 7 bases from V and 1 base from J, the junction contained 4 bases not matched to a gene. The CDR3 extends over 15 amino acids. The CDR3 nucleotides are TGCGCCAGCTTCGGACTAGCGGGTTCCTACAATGAGCAGTTCTTC. Translation: CASFGLAGSYNEQFF.

The gene calls are TRBV6-5 and TRBJ2-3; D possibly corresponds to TRBD2 (6 bases). CDR1 and CDR2 from the germline V gene are MNHEY and SVGAGI. Deletions cut 6 bases from V and 3 bases from J, with 13 bases between. The CDR3 totals 14 residues. CDR3 nucleotide sequence: TGTGCCAGCAGGCCACGCGGGGTGACAGATACGCAGTATTTT. Translating it yields CASRPRGVTDTQYF.